This T cell receptor beta chain is drawn from a study of blood T cell repertoires in COVID-19 (dated by TCRdb to 2020 to 2022). Turning to the overall study: Samples from collaborators originated in the United States, Italy and Spain and spanned both the acute and convalescent phases of COVID-19. A freely available public database, intended as a resource for researchers studying the immune response to SARS-CoV-2, is where the repertoires were released. The sample metadata nearly always contained a de-identified subject ID, COVID-19 status, age in years and sex. Subjects who had been exposed to COVID-19, were actively infected with it, or had recovered from it provided the deeply sampled blood TCRbeta repertoires that made up the dataset. The samples were drawn from the first 160 participants of the ongoing ImmuneRACE study and from 950 to 1,500 subjects provided by 6 global collaborators. The prospective study material was composed of cDNA or gDNA derived from T cells, B-cell-depleted T cells, or PBMCs. HLA class I and class II types, where available, came from metadata supplied by the sample provider rather than from assay-based typing. The paper's findings and limits, for the study overall: The amount of clinical and demographic metadata varied by source and participant and was provided uncurated.

TCRbeta CDR3 regions were amplified from genomic DNA using the immunoSEQ Assay, a bias-controlled multiplex PCR. Regarding the original processing steps: The number of nucleated cells in each sample was estimated by amplification of reference gene primers within the assay. To quantify the absolute abundance of each unique TCRbeta CDR3 rearrangement, sequence reads were collapsed and filtered. Productive Simpson clonality was computed per sample as the square root of Simpson's diversity index over productive rearrangements. In TCRdb, the immuneACCESS table is reduced to in-frame sequences with V and J assigned. These tables do not hold every clone; where another copy was compared, an unresolved V gene accounts for under half, and the others remain unexplained. Clone size and V and J calls were adopted from that table, with D and trimming inferred from the DNA. The sample table lists fewer than 400,000 clones, about nine tenths of them with a count of one. The ten biggest clones cover less than 4.5% of the sample.

On this clone itself: The clone's antigen remains unknown. One base away there is no much larger clone; base qualities are not given.

From the cysteine up to the phenylalanine, the CDR3 has a length of 13 residues. Only the CDR3 DNA stays, 39 bases, in frame from base 1. The junction shows trimming of 4 bases on V and 7 bases on J, plus 13 bases between the germline ends. Participants in the prospective study were enrolled through a virtual design, were aged about 18 to 89 years, and lived in 24 United States geographic areas. Cohort assignment in the prospective study relied on participant-reported clinical history from a screening survey and a study questionnaire. Recovered participants in ImmuneRACE Cohort 3 were defined as having two consecutive negative NP/OP PCR tests, clearance from a healthcare professional, or resolution of symptoms. Each participant in the prospective study had whole blood, serum and a nasopharyngeal or oropharyngeal swab collected by mobile phlebotomists. Over an approximately 2-month period, participants in the prospective study had the option of providing additional blood draws and questionnaires. Before DNA extraction, prospective study blood samples were shipped either frozen or at room temperature.

This clonotype originated in a man aged 25-40 years who had recovered from COVID-19. The sequence joins TRBV12-3 or TRBV12-4 to TRBJ1-1; TRBD1 is a weak D gene call, 6 bases matching. Sample: PBMCs or T cells enriched from blood (not recorded which). Here the CDR3 is given as CASSSWGLDEAFF. The DNA sequence follows: TGTGCCAGCAGTTCGTGGGGGCTGGATGAAGCTTTCTTT.